This T cell receptor (beta chain) was identified in a study of blood T cell repertoires in COVID-19. The wider study: Sites in the United States, Italy and Spain provided acute and convalescent COVID-19 samples. The analysed material was cDNA or gDNA that came from T cells, B-cell-depleted T cells, or PBMCs.

Original processing methods: The assay estimated nucleated cells by amplifying reference gene primers. The protocol was immunoSEQ multiplex PCR, while the TCRdb copy is restricted to in-frame clones and leaves out a portion. Clone size and the V and J calls come from that table; the DNA yielded D and trimming. The data show about 85,000 clones, with roughly nine tenths seen just once and 5% to 6.5% held by the top ten. The V segment lost 2 bases and the J segment 3 bases; nucleotides outside the gene matches: 1. The length of the CDR3 is 15 residues. Germline V gene sequence: CDR1 SSHAT, CDR2 FNYEAQ (reference sequence).

The sequenced sample was peripheral blood. This sequence originates from a man in his fifties or sixties with acute or convalescent COVID-19. The V call is TRBV7-7, the J call TRBJ2-3; TRBD2 matches 11 bases. DNA for the CDR3: TGTGCCAGCAGCTTACTAGCGGGGGGTACAGATACGCAGTATTTT. Encoded protein: CASSLLAGGTDTQYF.